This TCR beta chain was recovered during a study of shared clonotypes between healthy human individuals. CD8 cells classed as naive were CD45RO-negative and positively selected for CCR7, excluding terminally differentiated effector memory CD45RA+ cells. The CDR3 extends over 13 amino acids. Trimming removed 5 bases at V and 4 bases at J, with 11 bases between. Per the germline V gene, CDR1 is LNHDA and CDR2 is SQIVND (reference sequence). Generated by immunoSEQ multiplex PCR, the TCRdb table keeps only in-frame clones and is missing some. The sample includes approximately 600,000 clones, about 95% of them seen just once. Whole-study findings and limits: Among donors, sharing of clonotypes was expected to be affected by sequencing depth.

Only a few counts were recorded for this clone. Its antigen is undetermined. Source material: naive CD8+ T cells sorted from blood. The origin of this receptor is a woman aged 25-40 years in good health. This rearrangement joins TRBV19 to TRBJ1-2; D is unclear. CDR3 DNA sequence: TGTGCCAGTAGTGTGGGTTTGGGCTATGGCTACACCTTC. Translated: CASSVGLGYGYTF.